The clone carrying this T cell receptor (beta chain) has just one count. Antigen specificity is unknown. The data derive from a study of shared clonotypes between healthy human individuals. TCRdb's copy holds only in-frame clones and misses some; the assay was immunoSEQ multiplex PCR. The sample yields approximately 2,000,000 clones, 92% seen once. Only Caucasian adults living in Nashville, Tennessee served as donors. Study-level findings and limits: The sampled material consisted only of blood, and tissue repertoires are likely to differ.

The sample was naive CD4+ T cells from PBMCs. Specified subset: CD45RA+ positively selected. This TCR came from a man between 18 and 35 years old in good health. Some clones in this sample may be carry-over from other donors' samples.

The CDR3 bases are TGTGCCAGCAGTATTCCGGGACGGGGTTCCACTGAAGCTTTCTTT. Its translation: CASSIPGRGSTEAFF. This sequence joins TRBV6-5 and TRBJ1-1, with a weak D call TRBD1 (5 bases). V lost 5 bases, J lost 4 bases, and 17 bases lay in between. The length of the CDR3 is 15 residues. Germline V gene data show CDR1 as MNHEY and CDR2 as SVGAGI.